This is a list of T cell receptor beta chains from one sample in a study of cytotoxic CD8 clonotypes in ibrutinib-treated CLL. Clones were sequenced by immunoSEQ multiplex PCR, and TCRdb holds only the in-frame ones, with some missing. This table has more than 85,000 clones, approximately 80% appearing once. This material consisted of PBMCs, taken after 24 months of ibrutinib treatment. These TCRs come from a human donor with chronic lymphocytic leukemia. Each CDR3 is given with its conserved first and last residue. The order of the fields is V gene, clone size, J gene, D gene, CDR3 protein, CDR3 DNA. D genes are given only for firm matches. Clone size, where shown, is once, few, many, or a class for clones that have expanded.

TRBV2,NA,TRBJ2-7,TRBD2,CASSLYSGGEGQYF,TGTGCCAGCAGTCTCTATTCCGGGGGGGAAGGGCAGTACTTC
TRBV2,few,TRBJ1-3,TRBD1,CASSRNRGNTIYF,TGTGCCAGCTCCCGGAACAGGGGGAACACCATATATTTT
TRBV4-1,once,TRBJ2-1,NA,CASSQDRADISYNEQFF,TGCGCCAGCAGCCAAGACCGGGCCGATATCTCCTACAATGAGCAGTTCTTC
TRBV7-9,NA,TRBJ1-1,NA,CASSSGAAEAFF,TGTGCCAGCAGCTCTGGGGCAGCTGAAGCTTTCTTT
TRBV14,NA,TRBJ2-5,NA,CASSQAQTEETQYF,TGTGCCAGCAGCCAAGCTCAGACCGAAGAGACCCAGTACTTC
TRBV10-3,NA,TRBJ1-6,NA,CAIKEIQNSPLHF,TGTGCCATCAAGGAAATACAAAATTCACCCCTCCACTTT
TRBV18,few,TRBJ1-1,NA,CASSQQGSGNTEAFF,TGTGCCAGCTCACAACAAGGTTCAGGAAACACTGAAGCTTTCTTT
TRBV19,NA,TRBJ2-7,NA,CASSPRGQNLYEQYF,TGTGCCAGTAGTCCGCGGGGACAGAACCTCTACGAGCAGTACTTC
TRBV28,NA,TRBJ1-2,NA,CASSLWATGWYGYTF,TGTGCCAGCAGTTTATGGGCCACCGGGTGGTATGGCTACACCTTC
TRBV5-1,NA,TRBJ2-3,NA,CASSLARGSTDTQYF,TGCGCCAGCAGCTTGGCTCGCGGGAGCACAGATACGCAGTATTTT
TRBV28,NA,TRBJ1-2,NA,CASSLGGTLNYGYTF,TGTGCCAGCAGTTTAGGGGGGACTCTTAACTATGGCTACACCTTC
TRBV14,NA,TRBJ2-5,TRBD1,CASSPGQAVWAQYF,TGTGCCAGCAGCCCGGGACAGGCGGTTTGGGCCCAGTACTTC
TRBV5-1,NA,TRBJ2-1,TRBD2,CASSWGTSGRALDEQFF,TGCGCCAGCAGCTGGGGGACTAGCGGGAGGGCCTTGGATGAGCAGTTCTTC
TRBV7-6,NA,TRBJ2-1,TRBD2,CASSLEATSRNEQFF,TGTGCCAGCAGCTTAGAGGCGACTAGCCGCAATGAGCAGTTCTTC
TRBV9,NA,TRBJ2-3,TRBD2,CASSVNLAGGSDTQYF,TGTGCCAGCAGCGTAAACCTAGCGGGAGGGTCAGATACGCAGTATTTT
TRBV7-3,NA,TRBJ2-3,NA,CASSLNPGNTQYF,TGTGCCAGCAGCTTAAACCCAGGGAATACGCAGTATTTT
TRBV4-1,NA,TRBJ2-6,NA,CASSPRGSGANVLTF,TGCGCCAGCAGCCCCCGAGGGTCTGGGGCCAACGTCCTGACTTTC